Below are 15 T cell receptor beta chains sequenced from a single sample in a study of blood T cells in healthy people across ages. PCR was performed a second time for about 6 to 11 cycles using a sample-barcoded 5' primer and a J-beta primer mix. TCRdb ran MiXCR on the 5' RACE reads and lists one entry per CDR3 protein. The data show some 1,800,000 distinct CDR3 sequences, with 35% to 50% seen just once and more than 20% held by the top ten. Sequences were obtained from blood. The source is a human donor in good health.

The J gene is TRBJ2-5, the V gene TRBV7-8; no clear D. CDR3 size: 15 residues. CDR1 SGHVS and CDR2 FQNEAQ come from the germline V gene. The V and J ends lost 4 bases and 1 base respectively, with 13 bases between them. CDR3 sequence: CASSYFEVAQETQYF. The CDR3 bases are TGTGCCAGCAGCTATTTTGAGGTGGCCCAAGAGACCCAGTACTTC.

V is TRBV5-6 and J is TRBJ2-3; maybe TRBD2 (5 bases). Trimming took off 3 bases at V and 1 base at J, with 15 bases between the two ends. The CDR3 has 16 residues. CDR1 is SGHDT, CDR2 YYEEEE, per germline. DNA of the CDR3: TGTGCCAGCAGCTCTACGACATGGACTCGCACAGATACGCAGTATTTT. Translated, it gives CASSSTTWTRTDTQYF.

This clonotype was found a few times. The chain employs TRBV6-2 or TRBV6-3 and TRBJ2-7, with unresolved D. The germline V gene has CDR1 MNHEY and CDR2 SVGEGT. V shed 1 base and J shed 5 bases, with 3 bases lying between them. The CDR3 runs 11 residues. CDR3 nucleotides: TGTGCCAGCAGTTACTGGAACGAGCAGTACTTC. It encodes CASSYWNEQYF.

The chain employs TRBV19 and TRBJ1-1; D uncertain. CDR3 size: 13 residues. V lost 10 bases and J 2 bases, leaving 14 bases between the germline ends. Germline CDR1 reads LNHDA; CDR2 reads SQIVND (reference sequence). The CDR3 DNA sequence: TGTGCCACGAAGGCGGGTTATAACACTGAAGCTTTCTTT. Residues: CATKAGYNTEAFF.

V is TRBV7-9 and J is TRBJ2-1; 9 bases are a match to TRBD2. V lost 5 bases and J lost 8; bases outside the gene matches: 10. The CDR3 contains 15 residues. Germline V gene sequence: CDR1 SEHNR, CDR2 FQNEAQ (reference sequence). This CDR3 is CASSPPSGGTDEQFF. Written as DNA, the CDR3 is TGTGCCAGCAGCCCGCCCAGCGGGGGGACCGATGAGCAGTTCTTC.

V and J are TRBV7-2 and TRBJ2-7; 9 nucleotides line up with TRBD1. The CDR3 spans 14 residues. CDR1 is SGHTA, CDR2 FQGNSA, per germline. Trimming removed 5 bases from V and 1 base from J; junction bases left unmatched: 3. CDR3 sequence reads: CASSRDRESYEQYF. The CDR3 DNA is TGTGCCAGCAGCCGGGACAGGGAATCCTACGAGCAGTACTTC.

V gene TRBV5-1 combines with J gene TRBJ2-1, with 10 bases lining up with TRBD2. CDR3 size: 15 residues. Germline V lookup: CDR1 SGHRS, CDR2 YFSETQ. Trimming at V came to 5 bases and at J to 6 bases, leaving 8 bases not matched to a gene. CDR3 region: CASRTIAGGTNEQFF. The CDR3 bases are TGCGCCAGCAGAACCATAGCGGGGGGAACCAATGAGCAGTTCTTC. Filled out from reference TRBV5-1 and TRBJ2-1, the complete variable domain reads KAGVTQTPRYLIKTRGQQVTLSCSPISGHRSVSWYQQTPGQGLQFLFEYFSETQRNKGNFPGRFSGRQFSNSRSEMNVSTLELGDSALYLCASRTIAGGTNEQFFGPGTRLTVL.

Note on this clonotype: One base away lies a much larger clone, so this may be a sequencing read error. This sequence joins TRBV6-6 and TRBJ2-1, with 12 bases that match TRBD1. The CDR3 has 16 amino acids. Germline lookup yields CDR1 MNHNY and CDR2 SVGAGI (reference sequence). With 5 bases clipped from V and 10 bases from J, the junction kept 12 bases outside the gene matches. CDR3 bases: TGTGCCAGCAGTCCCCTGGGGACAGGGGGCTCCTACGAGCAGTTCTTC. Translated: CASSPLGTGGSYEQFF.

The chain combines TRBV7-9 with TRBJ2-5; D gene uncertain. Between the trimmed V and J ends, which lost 5 bases and 4 bases, there was a span of 8 bases. This CDR3 is built from 12 residues. CDR1 is SEHNR, CDR2 FQNEAQ, per germline (reference sequence). CDR3 loop: CASSIPLETQYF. The CDR3 DNA follows: TGTGCCAGCAGCATCCCTTTAGAGACCCAGTACTTC.

This clonotype was seen many times. The chain joins TRBV7-9 to TRBJ2-5, with 7 bases matching TRBD1. Germline V gene data show CDR1 as SEHNR and CDR2 as FQNEAQ (reference sequence). The CDR3 loop spans 13 amino acids. V was pared by 4 bases and J by 5 bases, with 4 bases of the junction left unmatched. CDR3 sequence (DNA): TGTGCCAGCAGCTATGGACAGGTGGAGACCCAGTACTTC. Amino acids: CASSYGQVETQYF.

The chain recombines TRBV29-1 with TRBJ2-5, with D possibly TRBD1 on 5 matching bases. This CDR3 contains 12 residues. Germline loops: CDR1 SQVTM, CDR2 ANQGSEA. Trimming removed 0 bases at V and 4 bases at J, with 6 bases between. The CDR3, as DNA: TGCAGCGTTGAAGAGGGGCGAGAGACCCAGTACTTC. This encodes CSVEEGRETQYF.

The rearrangement joins TRBV5-1 to TRBJ2-5, with D maybe TRBD1 (6 bases). Trimming removed 2 bases from V and 11 bases from J, with 22 bases in between. The CDR3 covers 15 residues. The V gene's germline CDR1 is SGHRS and CDR2 YFSETQ. CDR3: CASSFLSHQGSEQYF. The CDR3 coding sequence is TGCGCCAGCAGCTTTTTATCGCACCAGGGGAGTGAGCAGTACTTC.

This clonotype was detected a few times. This chain uses TRBV20-1 with TRBJ2-5; D remains unclear. The germline V gene encodes CDR1 DFQATT and CDR2 SNEGSKA (reference sequence). The V gene lost 3 bases and the J gene lost 4 bases, with 6 bases spanning the gap. The CDR3 has 11 residues. The CDR3 is CSARFRETQYF. The CDR3 DNA reads as TGCAGTGCTAGGTTTCGAGAGACCCAGTACTTC.

CDR3 loop: CASSLAGGLFEQYF. The CDR3, as DNA: TGTGCCAGCAGCTTGGCGGGGGGGCTCTTCGAGCAGTACTTC. The chain couples TRBV5-6 to TRBJ2-7, with TRBD2 matching 8 bases. The CDR3 covers 14 residues. V was pared by 0 bases and J by 6 bases, with 5 bases of the junction left unmatched. Germline V gene data show CDR1 as SGHDT and CDR2 as YYEEEE.

This clonotype was detected a few times. CDR3 region: CSAPDRAMPDTQYF. CDR3 nucleotides: TGCAGTGCCCCGGACAGGGCCATGCCAGATACGCAGTATTTT. V usage is TRBV20-1 and J usage is TRBJ2-3; 8 bases align to TRBD1. CDR1 and CDR2 from the germline V gene are DFQATT and SNEGSKA (reference sequence). The V gene end was trimmed by 6 bases and the J gene end by 4 bases; junction bases not matched to a gene: 9. The CDR3 has 14 amino acids.